This T cell receptor (beta chain) is drawn from a study of blood T cell repertoires in COVID-19. Study in general: Collection of acute and convalescent COVID-19 samples took place in the United States, Italy and Spain.

Authors' processing steps: Amplification from reference gene primers served as the basis for estimated nucleated cell counts. The protocol was immunoSEQ multiplex PCR, while the TCRdb copy is restricted to in-frame clones and leaves out a portion. V and J calls and clone size are those listed in that table; D and trimming were worked out from the DNA. The table lists roughly 97,000 clones, roughly four fifths of them singletons. The receptor was derived from a man in his 60s with acute or convalescent COVID-19. Material: peripheral blood.

CDR3 coding DNA: TGTGCCAGCAGGGGGGACAAACATCAGCCCCAGCATTTT. Translated, it gives CASRGDKHQPQHF. The chain couples TRBV2 to TRBJ1-5, with a tentative D call TRBD1 (6 bases). CDR1 and CDR2 from the germline V gene are SNHLY and FYNNEI. V lost 6 bases and J 5 bases, leaving 11 bases between the germline ends. The CDR3 contains 13 residues.